Presented here are 27 T cell receptor beta chains from one specimen sequenced in a study of T cells after yellow fever vaccination (dated by TCRdb to between 2018 and 2020). Preparation of the library involved 5' RACE. Instrument on record: Illumina HiSeq 2500. TCRdb applied fastp at Q25 and MiXCR to the public reads, then kept only in-frame beta chains. Rows merge per CDR3 protein into single entries with the most common DNA and genes. The sample contains some 600,000 distinct CDR3 sequences, about 12% of them found a single time. In total, the top ten clones hold more than 13% of the sample. The treatment or condition label here, explained by the study, means: live attenuated yellow fever vaccine strain. The source was PBMCs, collected on the day of the yellow fever booster vaccination. Every receptor here comes from a man in his thirties or forties who received the YFV17D yellow fever vaccine.

The table lists this clonotype with a few counts. This sequence joins TRBV20-1 and TRBJ1-1; D call uncertain. Germline CDR1 reads DFQATT; CDR2 reads SNEGSKA (reference sequence). The V end lost 3 bases, the J end lost 0 bases, and 14 bases lay between the germline ends. The CDR3 spans 15 residues. The CDR3 region is CSARPAGIMNTEAFF. Here the CDR3 DNA reads TGCAGTGCTAGGCCGGCGGGAATAATGAACACTGAAGCTTTCTTT.

This clonotype was recorded a few times. This chain connects TRBV24-1 to TRBJ2-5; D tentatively fits TRBD1 or TRBD2 (6 bases each). V was trimmed by 3 bases and J by 1 base, leaving 14 bases between them. The germline gives CDR1 KGHDR, CDR2 SFDVKD. CDR3 length equals 16 residues. The CDR3 here is CATSDPRRGPQETQYF. The CDR3 region has the DNA TGTGCCACCAGTGATCCTCGACGGGGGCCCCAAGAGACCCAGTACTTC.

The J gene is TRBJ1-2, the V gene TRBV29-1; D is unclear. CDR1 is SQVTM, CDR2 ANQGSEA, per germline. Trimming pared 4 bases from V and 8 bases from J, leaving 14 bases between. The length of the CDR3 is 12 residues. DNA for the CDR3: TGCAGCGTTGTAAGCGGCTGGAGAGGCTACACCTTC. Protein sequence: CSVVSGWRGYTF.

This clonotype was found many times. The rearrangement joins TRBV7-2 to TRBJ2-7; D ambiguous. V lost 2 bases and J lost 3, with 11 bases in between. This CDR3 has 14 residues. Per germline, CDR1 SGHTA and CDR2 FQGNSA. The CDR3 nucleotides read TGTGCCAGCAGCTTAACTGCGAAAGGCTACGAGCAGTACTTC. It translates to CASSLTAKGYEQYF.

This clonotype was found a few times. The J gene is TRBJ2-1, the V gene TRBV29-1; 13 bases align to TRBD2. The V and J ends lost 4 bases and 14 bases, in that order; junction bases with no gene match: 8. The germline V gene encodes CDR1 SQVTM and CDR2 ANQGSEA. The length of the CDR3 is 13 residues. CDR3 amino acids: CSVALSTSGRKFF. Written as DNA, the CDR3 is TGCAGCGTTGCACTTTCGACTAGCGGGAGGAAGTTCTTC.

There are a few counts of this clonotype. The CDR3 DNA is TGTGCCAGCAGCGTAGCCTCCAACCGGGGAGGCAAAAACATTCAGTACTTC. This gives the protein CASSVASNRGGKNIQYF. The V and J genes are TRBV9 and TRBJ2-4; maybe TRBD2 (6 bases). Germline lookup yields CDR1 SGDLS and CDR2 YYNGEE. Between the trimmed V and J ends, which lost 0 bases and 3 bases, there was a span of 16 bases. CDR3 length: 17 residues.

CDR3 residues: CASFGQGPWNIQYF. The CDR3 nucleotides read TGTGCCAGCTTTGGACAGGGGCCATGGAACATTCAGTACTTC. V gene TRBV28 combines with J gene TRBJ2-4, with 9 nucleotides matching TRBD1. The trim removed 8 bases at V and 7 bases at J, leaving 9 bases unmatched. CDR1 MDHEN and CDR2 SYDVKM come from the germline V gene. This CDR3 is 14 amino acids long.

Notes on this clonotype: Sequence at one end of the junction differs from germline and may be a read error. The chain joins TRBV20-1 to TRBJ2-5; TRBD2 agrees at 11 bases. Germline V gene data show CDR1 as DFQATT and CDR2 as SNEGSKA (reference sequence). This CDR3 is 17 amino acids long. CDR3 residues: CCADLPTSGVHQETQYF. CDR3 bases: TGCTGTGCTGACCTCCCGACTAGCGGGGTCCATCAAGAGACCCAGTACTTC.

The chain has TRBV11-3 and TRBJ2-5; no clear D. Trimming removed 1 base at V and 5 bases at J, with 17 bases between. Germline V lookup: CDR1 SGHNT, CDR2 YENEEA. The CDR3 is 16 amino acids. The chain's CDR3 is CASSLVQPVLGETQYF. CDR3 bases: TGTGCCAGCAGCTTAGTGCAACCTGTCCTTGGGGAGACCCAGTACTTC.

This clonotype was seen ten or more times. The V and J genes are TRBV7-6 and TRBJ2-7, with 13 bases identical to TRBD2. From germline, CDR1 is SGHVS and CDR2 FNYEAQ. The CDR3 has 15 amino acids. The junction had 8 bases not matched to a gene; V was cut back by 5 bases and J by 7 bases. The DNA for the CDR3 is TGTGCCAGCAGCCCTACCGGGACTAGCGGGACAGAGCAGTACTTC. This gives the protein CASSPTGTSGTEQYF. Together with reference TRBV7-6 and TRBJ2-7, the CDR3 gives the full variable domain: GAGVSQSPRYKVTKRGQDVALRCDPISGHVSLYWYRQALGQGPEFLTYFNYEAQQDKSGLPNDRFSAERPEGSISTLTIQRTEQRDSAMYRCASSPTGTSGTEQYFGPGTRLTVT.

The chain carries TRBV7-2 and TRBJ2-7, with 10 bases matching TRBD2. Germline V gene lookup returns CDR1 SGHTA and CDR2 FQGNSA. The CDR3 is 16 amino acids. V gave up 8 bases and J gave up 0 bases; unmatched junction bases: 10. CDR3 nucleotides: TGTGCCAGCGGCCTAGCGGGAGCGACTGCCTCCTACGAGCAGTACTTC. Its protein product is CASGLAGATASYEQYF.

The CDR3 spells CASSLSPGQATNEKLFF. The CDR3 region has the DNA TGTGCCAGCAGCCTTTCGCCGGGACAGGCAACTAATGAAAAACTGTTTTTT. V gene TRBV7-4 combines with J gene TRBJ1-4, with 8 bases identical to TRBD1. CDR3 length equals 17 residues. With V trimmed by 5 bases and J by 0 bases, 8 bases remained unmatched. Looked up from germline, CDR1 is SGHVT and CDR2 is SQSDAQ.

This clonotype has just a few counts. The chain links TRBV24-1 to TRBJ2-5; TRBD1 matches at 9 bases. Germline loops: CDR1 KGHDR, CDR2 SFDVKD. After removal of 4 bases from V and 5 bases from J, the junction contained 7 bases not matched to a gene. CDR3 length: 15 residues. The CDR3 DNA is TGTGCCACCAGTGACCCGGGACAGGGTCGGGAGACCCAGTACTTC. The encoded protein is CATSDPGQGRETQYF.

The gene calls are TRBV29-1 and TRBJ2-7; D ambiguous. The germline V gene encodes CDR1 SQVTM and CDR2 ANQGSEA. V lost 6 bases and J 4 bases, leaving 19 bases between the germline ends. This CDR3 comprises 14 residues. The CDR3 loop reads CSVGSAESRYEQYF. The CDR3 DNA follows: TGCAGCGTGGGGTCAGCAGAAAGTAGGTACGAGCAGTACTTC.

This chain connects TRBV15 to TRBJ2-7; unclear D gene. The CDR3 runs 14 residues. V was shortened by 1 base and J by 0 bases, with 7 bases between the two germline ends. From germline, CDR1 is LNHNV and CDR2 YYDKDF (reference sequence). The CDR3 DNA sequence: TGTGCCACCAGCAGAGCCACAGCCTCCTACGAGCAGTACTTC. It is translated as CATSRATASYEQYF.

Only a few counts were recorded for this clonotype. V is TRBV20-1 and J is TRBJ2-1; maybe TRBD2 (6 bases). The germline gives CDR1 DFQATT, CDR2 SNEGSKA (reference sequence). This CDR3 is 14 amino acids long. Trimming shortened V by 1 base and J by 6 bases, and 13 bases separated the two germline ends. The CDR3 here is CSARGDSQTNEQFF. Here the CDR3 DNA reads TGCAGTGCTAGAGGGGACTCCCAAACCAATGAGCAGTTCTTC.

Ten or more counts support this clonotype. The chain employs TRBV7-2 and TRBJ2-1; 9 bases are a match to TRBD2. This CDR3 spans 15 amino acids. Germline assignment: CDR1 SGHTA and CDR2 FQGNSA. The V gene end was trimmed by 6 bases and the J gene end by 4 bases; junction bases not matched to a gene: 7. CDR3 protein: CASSGGSGSYNEQFF. Here the CDR3 DNA reads TGTGCCAGCAGTGGCGGTAGCGGGAGTTACAATGAGCAGTTCTTC.

The chain joins TRBV29-1 to TRBJ2-5, with D perhaps TRBD1 (6 bases). The CDR3 extends over 12 amino acids. From germline, CDR1 is SQVTM and CDR2 ANQGSEA. V was trimmed by 7 bases and J by 5 bases, leaving 14 bases between them. CDR3 sequence: CSADPQGETQYF. In DNA form, the CDR3 reads TGCAGCGCAGACCCTCAGGGGGAGACCCAGTACTTC.

CDR3 DNA sequence: TGTGCCAGCAGCTTGGCCTATCGAGCGGGAGATTCCTACGAGCAGTACTTC. Translating it yields CASSLAYRAGDSYEQYF. The chain has TRBV13 and TRBJ2-7, with 8 bases lining up with TRBD2. Germline loops: CDR1 PRHDT, CDR2 FYEKMQ (reference sequence). The CDR3 extends over 17 amino acids. The junction had 11 bases not matched to a gene; V was cut back by 3 bases and J by 1 base.

The rearrangement links TRBV20-1 to TRBJ2-3; the match to TRBD2 covers 7 bases. Germline V gene sequence: CDR1 DFQATT, CDR2 SNEGSKA (reference sequence). The CDR3 runs 14 residues. V trimming: 2 bases; J trimming: 1 base; junction bases outside the gene matches: 3. The CDR3 DNA is TGCAGTGCTAGAAGGGCGGGGGGCACAGATACGCAGTATTTT. It yields the protein CSARRAGGTDTQYF.

This clonotype was observed a handful of times. The chain uses TRBV5-1 and TRBJ2-2; TRBD1 or TRBD2 may be the D gene (5 bases each). This CDR3 comprises 15 residues. Trimming removed 0 bases at V and 4 bases at J, with 10 bases between. The germline V gene has CDR1 SGHRS and CDR2 YFSETQ. As DNA, the CDR3 is TGCGCCAGCAGCTTGGAGGGACGGGGCACCGGGGAGCTGTTTTTT. It codes for CASSLEGRGTGELFF.

The chain joins TRBV7-8 to TRBJ2-1; D uncertain. V was pared by 1 base and J by 0 bases, with 7 bases between. The CDR3 covers 15 residues. Per germline, CDR1 SGHVS and CDR2 FQNEAQ. CDR3 loop: CASSLGISSYNEQFF. The CDR3 DNA reads as TGTGCCAGCAGCTTAGGTATAAGCTCCTACAATGAGCAGTTCTTC.

In the case of this clonotype: A read error may be the cause here, since a much bigger clone is one base away. The V and J genes are TRBV2 and TRBJ1-2; no firm D call. Germline V gene data show CDR1 as SNHLY and CDR2 as FYNNEI. With 6 bases removed from V and 3 bases from J, the gap between germline ends came to 5 bases. The CDR3 consists of 11 residues. CDR3 bases: TGTGCCAGCAGGGAGGACTATGGCTACACCTTC. This gives the protein CASREDYGYTF.

A few counts support this clonotype. The chain is built from TRBV4-2 and TRBJ2-1; D gene unclear. Germline V lookup: CDR1 LGHNA, CDR2 YNFKEQ. V was pared by 1 base and J by 5 bases, with 9 bases between. The CDR3 totals 14 residues. The chain's CDR3 is CASSQVGLHNEQFF. CDR3 sequence (DNA): TGTGCCAGCAGCCAAGTGGGTCTTCACAATGAGCAGTTCTTC.

The chain carries TRBV9 and TRBJ2-7; 7 positions agree with TRBD2. The CDR3 runs 16 residues. CDR1 SGDLS and CDR2 YYNGEE come from the germline V gene. J was trimmed by 5 bases and V by 0 bases; bases with no gene match: 11. The CDR3 reads CASSVGGDYLLDEQYF. The DNA for the CDR3 is TGTGCCAGCAGCGTAGGTGGGGACTACCTTCTCGACGAGCAGTACTTC.

This sequence joins TRBV10-3 and TRBJ1-4; D is perhaps TRBD1 (6 bases). Germline lookup yields CDR1 ENHRY and CDR2 SYGVKD. This CDR3 has 14 amino acids. Trimming pared 8 bases from V and 0 bases from J, leaving 10 bases between. The CDR3 sequence: CAIREGATNEKLFF. Here the CDR3 DNA reads TGTGCCATCCGGGAGGGGGCAACTAATGAAAAACTGTTTTTT.

At least ten counts were recorded for this clonotype. V is TRBV7-8 and J is TRBJ2-7; the D gene could be TRBD1 or TRBD2 (6 bases each). V was clipped by 5 bases and J by 4 bases, with 15 bases between them. This CDR3 has 14 residues. CDR1 is SGHVS and CDR2 is FQNEAQ in the germline V gene. The CDR3 nucleotides are TGTGCCAGCAGCGTAGAAAGGGGGGCTTACGAGCAGTACTTC. This gives the protein CASSVERGAYEQYF. The variable domain in full, with the rest retrieved from reference TRBV7-8 and TRBJ2-7, is GAGVSQSPRYKVAKRGQDVALRCDPISGHVSLFWYQQALGQGPEFLTYFQNEAQLDKSGLPSDRFFAERPEGSVSTLKIQRTQQEDSAVYLCASSVERGAYEQYFGPGTRLTVT.